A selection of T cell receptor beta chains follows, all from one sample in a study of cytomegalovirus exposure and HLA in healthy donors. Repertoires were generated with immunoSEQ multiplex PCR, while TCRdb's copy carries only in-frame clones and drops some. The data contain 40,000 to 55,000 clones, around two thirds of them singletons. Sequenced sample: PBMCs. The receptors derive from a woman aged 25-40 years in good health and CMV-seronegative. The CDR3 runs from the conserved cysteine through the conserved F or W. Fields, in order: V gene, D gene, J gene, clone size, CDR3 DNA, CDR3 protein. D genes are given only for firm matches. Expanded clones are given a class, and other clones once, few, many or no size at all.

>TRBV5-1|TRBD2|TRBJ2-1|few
TGCGCCAGCAGCTTGGAACTAGCGGGGGTATACAATGAGCAGTTCTTC
CASSLELAGVYNEQFF
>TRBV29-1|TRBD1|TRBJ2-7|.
TGCAGCGTTAAGACAGGGGCCAGCCCCTCCTACGAGCAGTACTTC
CSVKTGASPSYEQYF
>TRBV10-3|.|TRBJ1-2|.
TGTGCCATCAGTGGCGGGGAGGTCTACACCTTC
CAISGGEVYTF
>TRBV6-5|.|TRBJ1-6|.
TGTGCCAGCAGTTACGGGCAGGCGATTGATTCACCCCTCCACTTT
CASSYGQAIDSPLHF
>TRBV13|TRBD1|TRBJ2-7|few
TGTGCCAGCAGTTCGTCCGGACAGGGGGCTTACGAGCAGTACTTC
CASSSSGQGAYEQYF
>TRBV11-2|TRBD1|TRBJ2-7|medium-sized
TGTGCCAGCAGCTTACCGGGACAGGGATACGAGCAGTACTTC
CASSLPGQGYEQYF
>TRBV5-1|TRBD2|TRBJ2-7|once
TGCGCCAGCAGCTTGCAGTCCGGGACTAGCGGAACCCCGTACGAGCAGTACTTC
CASSLQSGTSGTPYEQYF
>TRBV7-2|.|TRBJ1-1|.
TGTGCCAGCAGCTTAAAGGAGGTCACTGAAGCTTTCTTT
CASSLKEVTEAFF
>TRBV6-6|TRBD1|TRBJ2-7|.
TGTGCCAGCAGAGTCGGGACAGGGGGCGGATACGAGCAGTACTTC
CASRVGTGGGYEQYF
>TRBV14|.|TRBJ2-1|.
TGTGCCAGCAGTCCTTGGAGTGGCCCGTACAATGAGCAGTTCTTC
CASSPWSGPYNEQFF
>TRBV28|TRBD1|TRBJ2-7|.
TGTGCCAGCAGTTCTGCGGGACAGGGGCTGGTCGAGCAGTACTTC
CASSSAGQGLVEQYF
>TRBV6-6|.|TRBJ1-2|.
TGTGCCAGCAGTGGCAGGGACACCGGCTACACCTTC
CASSGRDTGYTF
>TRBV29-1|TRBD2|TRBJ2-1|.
TGCAGCGTTGGCGGGAGGGACTACAATGAGCAGTTCTTC
CSVGGRDYNEQFF
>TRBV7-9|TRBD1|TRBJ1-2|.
TGTGCCAGCATCCGAGGGGGCAGAGGAGGTGGCTACACCTTC
CASIRGGRGGGYTF
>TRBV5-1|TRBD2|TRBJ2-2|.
TGCGCCAGCAGCTCGCGGACTAGCCGGGCCGGGGAGCTGTTTTTT
CASSSRTSRAGELFF
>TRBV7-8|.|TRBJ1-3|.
TGTGCCAGCAGCTTAGTGTCGACAGGATTCTCTGGAAACACCATATATTTT
CASSLVSTGFSGNTIYF
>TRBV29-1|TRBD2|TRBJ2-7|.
TGCAGCGTTGAAGTAGCGTTAAGAGCGGGGGAGCAGTACTTC
CSVEVALRAGEQYF
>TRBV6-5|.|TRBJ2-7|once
TGTGCCAGCTCCCCAGGGATTGGGATCTACGAGCAGTACTTC
CASSPGIGIYEQYF
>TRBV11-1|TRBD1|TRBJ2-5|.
TGTGCCAGCAGCCCCGGGACAGACAAAGAGACCCAGTACTTC
CASSPGTDKETQYF
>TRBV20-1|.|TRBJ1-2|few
TGCAGTGCACACGTAAACTATGGCTACACCTTC
CSAHVNYGYTF
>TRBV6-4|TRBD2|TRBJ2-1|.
TGTGCCAGCAGTCGGGGACTAGCGGGAGTTAATGAGCAGTTCTTC
CASSRGLAGVNEQFF
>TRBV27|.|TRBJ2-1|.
TGTGCCAGCATCGACGGGAGTACAATGAGGCAGTTCTTC
CASIDGSTMRQFF
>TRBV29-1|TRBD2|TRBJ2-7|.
TGCAGCGCTACCCTGGGACTAGCGGGGGAGAGTTACGAGCAGTACTTC
CSATLGLAGESYEQYF
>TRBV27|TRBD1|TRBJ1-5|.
TGTGCCAGCAGCCGACAGGGGCAAAGCAATCAGCCCCAGCATTTT
CASSRQGQSNQPQHF
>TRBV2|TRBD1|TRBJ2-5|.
TGTGCCAGCAGCCAAAGACAGGGTGGGGAGACCCAGTACTTC
CASSQRQGGETQYF
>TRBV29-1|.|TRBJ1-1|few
TGCAGCGTCCGTCGGGGTGAAGCTTTCTTT
CSVRRGEAFF
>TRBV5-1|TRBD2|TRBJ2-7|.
TGCGCCAGCAGCCTCTCCGGGAGGGCTGATTACGAGCAGTACTTC
CASSLSGRADYEQYF
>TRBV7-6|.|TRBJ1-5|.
TGTGCCAGCAGCTTAGAGCCGGGGAACAATCAGCCCCAGCATTTT
CASSLEPGNNQPQHF
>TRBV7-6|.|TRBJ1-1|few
TGTGCCAGCAGCCCCGGGGGTAACACTGAAGCTTTCTTT
CASSPGGNTEAFF
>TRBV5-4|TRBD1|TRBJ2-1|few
TGTGCCAGCAGCTTGGAGTACTGGACAGGCCCAATCTACAATGAGCAGTTCTTC
CASSLEYWTGPIYNEQFF
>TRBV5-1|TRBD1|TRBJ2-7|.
TGCGCCAGCAGCTTGGACGGACAGGGCTACGAGCAGTACTTC
CASSLDGQGYEQYF
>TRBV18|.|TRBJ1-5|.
TGTGCCAGCTCACCACAGGGGAACGATCAGCCCCAGCATTTT
CASSPQGNDQPQHF
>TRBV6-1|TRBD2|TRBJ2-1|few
TGTGCCAGCAGTGAATGGTCTAGCGGGCTATACAATGAGCAGTTCTTC
CASSEWSSGLYNEQFF
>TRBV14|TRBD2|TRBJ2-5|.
TGTGCCAGCAGCCCCCTAGCCCTAGCGGGGGAAGAGACCCAGTACTTC
CASSPLALAGEETQYF
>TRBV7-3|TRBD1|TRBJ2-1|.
TGTGCCAGCAGGGGGACAGGGACCGACAATGAGCAGTTCTTC
CASRGTGTDNEQFF
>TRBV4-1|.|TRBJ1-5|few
TGCGCCAGCAGCCAAGATGGCAGGGTCAATCAGCCCCAGCATTTT
CASSQDGRVNQPQHF